This TCR beta chain was profiled in a study of human T cells and chemical hapten exposure. This CDR3 has 16 residues. J lost 4 bases, V lost 6 bases, and 13 bases had no gene match. Whole-study results and caveats: Compared to controls, expanded TCRs made significantly more large clusters of similar CDR3s. TCRs above 1 in 1000 frequency did not change with DPC sensitization.

As the library was built, unique molecular identifiers were attached to individual cDNA molecules. TCRdb recomputed calls from the RACE reads with MiXCR, one row per CDR3 protein. The top ten hold 9.6% of the sample, which has over 55,000 distinct CDR3 sequences, over 9% seen once. This clonotype was seen a single time. No antigen is known for it. Regarding time point: pre-sensitization, week 0. The treatment was: therapeutic diphenylcyclopropenone sensitization with weekly scalp DPC. The TCR was taken from a man aged 35 to 55 with alopecia areata. Some clones in this sample may be carry-over from other donors' samples. Sample: whole blood, taken in connection with sensitization to the hapten diphenylcyclopropenone (DPC). This chain uses TRBV12-3 or TRBV12-4 with TRBJ2-3; 7 bases fit TRBD2. CDR3 sequence: CASRPWGGPVPDTQYF. The CDR3 nucleotides are TGTGCCAGCAGACCTTGGGGGGGACCCGTCCCAGATACGCAGTATTTT.